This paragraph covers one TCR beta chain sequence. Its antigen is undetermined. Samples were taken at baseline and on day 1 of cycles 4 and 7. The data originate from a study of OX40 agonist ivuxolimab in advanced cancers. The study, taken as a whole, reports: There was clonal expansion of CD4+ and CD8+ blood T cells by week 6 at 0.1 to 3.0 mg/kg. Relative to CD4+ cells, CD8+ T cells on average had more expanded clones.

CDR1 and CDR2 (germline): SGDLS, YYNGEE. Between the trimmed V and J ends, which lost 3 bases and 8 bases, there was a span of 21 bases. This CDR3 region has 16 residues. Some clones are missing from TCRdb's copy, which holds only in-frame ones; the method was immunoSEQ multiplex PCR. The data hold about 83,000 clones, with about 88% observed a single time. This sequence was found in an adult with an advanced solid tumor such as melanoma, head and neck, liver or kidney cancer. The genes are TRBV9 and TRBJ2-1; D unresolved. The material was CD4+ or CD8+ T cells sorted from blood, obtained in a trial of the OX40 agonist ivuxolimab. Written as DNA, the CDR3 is TGTGCCAGCAGCGAGAGGACGTCGTCCGTCTGGCATGAGCAGTTCTTC. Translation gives CASSERTSSVWHEQFF.